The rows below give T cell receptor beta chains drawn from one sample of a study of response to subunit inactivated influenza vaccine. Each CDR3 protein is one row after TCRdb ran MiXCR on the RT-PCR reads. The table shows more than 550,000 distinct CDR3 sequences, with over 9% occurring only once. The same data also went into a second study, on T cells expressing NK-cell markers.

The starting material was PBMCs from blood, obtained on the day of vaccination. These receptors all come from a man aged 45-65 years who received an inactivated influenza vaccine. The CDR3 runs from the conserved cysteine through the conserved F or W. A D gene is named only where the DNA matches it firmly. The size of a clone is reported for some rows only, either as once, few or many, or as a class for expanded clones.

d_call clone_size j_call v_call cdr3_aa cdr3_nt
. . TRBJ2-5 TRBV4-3 CASSQERWDQETQYF TGCGCCAGCAGCCAAGAGCGATGGGACCAAGAGACCCAGTACTTC
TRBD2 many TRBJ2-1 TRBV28 CASTRSGNKYNEQFF TGTGCCAGCACCCGAAGCGGGAATAAATACAATGAGCAGTTCTTC
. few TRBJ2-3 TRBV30 CAWSVTLGGDTQYF TGTGCCTGGAGTGTAACACTAGGGGGGGATACGCAGTATTTT
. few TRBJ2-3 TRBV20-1 CSARDPSTDTQYF TGCAGTGCTAGAGATCCTAGCACAGATACGCAGTATTTT
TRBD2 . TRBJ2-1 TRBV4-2 CASSQASGGVYNEQFF TGTGCCAGCAGCCAAGCTAGCGGGGGGGTTTACAATGAGCAGTTCTTC
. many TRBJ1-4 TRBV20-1 CSARDRRASEKLFF TGCAGTGCTAGAGATCGCCGGGCGAGTGAAAAACTGTTTTTT
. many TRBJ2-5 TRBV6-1 CASSDPRGIVETQYF TGTGCCAGCAGTGACCCCAGGGGAATCGTAGAGACCCAGTACTTC
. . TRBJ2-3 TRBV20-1 CSASDNQGDTQYF TGCAGTGCTAGTGATAACCAGGGGGATACGCAGTATTTT
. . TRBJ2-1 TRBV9 CASSPLRLRGEQFF TGTGCCAGCAGCCCCCTCCGACTAAGGGGTGAGCAGTTCTTC
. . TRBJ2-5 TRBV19 CASSVQGNSGETQYF TGTGCCAGTAGTGTCCAGGGAAACTCGGGAGAGACCCAGTACTTC
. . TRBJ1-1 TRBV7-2 CASSLEATLNTEAFF TGTGCCAGCAGCTTAGAGGCGACTTTGAACACTGAAGCTTTCTTT
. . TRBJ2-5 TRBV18 CASSPWTGEGTQYF TGTGCCAGCTCACCGTGGACGGGCGAAGGGACCCAGTACTTC
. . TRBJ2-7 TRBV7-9 CASTKNAARNYEQYF TGTGCCAGCACTAAAAATGCGGCCAGGAACTACGAGCAGTACTTC
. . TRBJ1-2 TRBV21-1 CASSKWGREAVGYTF TGTGCCAGCAGCAAATGGGGCAGGGAGGCGGTCGGCTACACCTTC
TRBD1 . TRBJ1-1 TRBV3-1 CASSQVTGGYDTEAFF TGTGCCAGCAGCCAAGTGACAGGGGGGTATGACACTGAAGCTTTCTTT
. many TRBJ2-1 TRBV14 CASSQDIWGGRHYNEQFF TGTGCCAGCAGCCAAGATATCTGGGGTGGACGTCACTACAATGAGCAGTTCTTC
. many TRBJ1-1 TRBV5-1 CASSLLSGNTEAFF TGCGCCAGCAGCTTGTTATCGGGGAACACTGAAGCTTTCTTT
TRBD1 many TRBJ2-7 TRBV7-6 CASSPDGQGFFYEQYF TGTGCCAGCAGCCCCGACGGACAGGGTTTTTTTTACGAGCAGTACTTC
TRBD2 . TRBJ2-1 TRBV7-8 CASTSRGRDEQFF TGTGCCAGCACCAGCAGAGGGAGGGATGAGCAGTTCTTC
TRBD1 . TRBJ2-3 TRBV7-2 CASSLGQGLYGDTQYF TGTGCCAGCAGCTTAGGACAGGGTTTGTATGGAGATACGCAGTATTTT
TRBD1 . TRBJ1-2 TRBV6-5 CASSYWRTGDDGYTF TGTGCCAGCAGTTACTGGAGGACAGGGGACGACGGCTACACCTTC
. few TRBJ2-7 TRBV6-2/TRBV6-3 CASSYETYEQYF TGTGCCAGCAGTTACGAAACCTACGAGCAGTACTTC
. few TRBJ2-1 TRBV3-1 CASSQEPRGLSSYNEQFF TGTGCCAGCAGCCAAGAGCCAAGGGGACTGAGCTCCTACAATGAGCAGTTCTTC
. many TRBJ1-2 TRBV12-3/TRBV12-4 CASRAGTATNYGYTF TGTGCCAGCAGGGCCGGGACGGCTACTAACTATGGCTACACCTTC
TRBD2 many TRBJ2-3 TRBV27 CASSFLAGFTDTQYF TGTGCCAGCAGTTTCCTAGCGGGGTTCACAGATACGCAGTATTTT
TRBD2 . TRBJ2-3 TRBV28 CASGLASTDTQYF TGTGCCAGTGGACTAGCGAGCACAGATACGCAGTATTTT
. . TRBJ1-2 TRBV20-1 CSARDPGPVYGYTF TGCAGTGCTAGAGACCCCGGTCCGGTCTATGGCTACACCTTC
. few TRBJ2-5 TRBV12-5 CASGLRPGPQETQYF TGTGCTAGTGGCTTGCGACCGGGTCCCCAAGAGACCCAGTACTTC
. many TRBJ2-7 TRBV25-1 CASSERGGRTYEQYF TGTGCCAGCAGTGAAAGAGGGGGGCGAACCTACGAGCAGTACTTC
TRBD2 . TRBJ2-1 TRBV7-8 CASSFSAGGTLSYNEQFF TGTGCCAGCAGCTTTTCCGCGGGGGGGACACTCTCCTACAATGAGCAGTTCTTC
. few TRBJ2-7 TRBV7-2 CASSLVQVSYEQYF TGTGCCAGCAGCTTAGTACAGGTTTCCTACGAGCAGTACTTC
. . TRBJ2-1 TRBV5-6 CASTQGTSAYNEQFF TGTGCCAGCACCCAGGGGACATCGGCTTACAATGAGCAGTTCTTC
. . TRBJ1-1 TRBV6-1 CASSEWGRDTEAFF TGTGCCAGCAGTGAGTGGGGGCGGGACACTGAAGCTTTCTTT
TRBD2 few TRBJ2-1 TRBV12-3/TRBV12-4 CASGLADYNEQFF TGTGCCAGCGGACTAGCGGATTACAATGAGCAGTTCTTC
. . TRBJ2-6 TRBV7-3 CASSLGGSPGANVLTF TGTGCCAGCAGCTTAGGGGGGTCCCCTGGGGCCAACGTCCTGACTTTC
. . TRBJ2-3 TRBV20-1 CCVFFRAGDTQYF TGCTGTGTCTTTTTCCGGGCCGGAGATACGCAGTATTTT
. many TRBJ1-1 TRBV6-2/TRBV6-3 CASSYPGSNTEAFF TGTGCCAGCAGTTATCCCGGATCGAACACTGAAGCTTTCTTT
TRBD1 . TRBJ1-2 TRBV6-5 CASSYGQGGGVYGYTF TGTGCCAGCAGTTATGGACAGGGGGGAGGAGTCTATGGCTACACCTTC
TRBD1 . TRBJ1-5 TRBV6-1 CASTSGTGLGHF TGTGCCAGCACCTCCGGGACAGGGTTAGGGCATTTT
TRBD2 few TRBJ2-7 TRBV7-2 CASSLDPAGAYEQYF TGTGCCAGCAGCTTAGATCCAGCGGGGGCCTACGAGCAGTACTTC
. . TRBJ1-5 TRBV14 CASSEGGGQPQHF TGTGCCAGCAGCGAGGGGGGGGGTCAGCCCCAGCATTTT
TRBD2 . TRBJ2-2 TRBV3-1 CASSRFRAGVDLDTGELFF TGTGCCAGCAGCCGATTCCGAGCGGGAGTAGATCTTGACACCGGGGAGCTGTTTTTT
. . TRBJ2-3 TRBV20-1 CSALLRSGGRTDTQYF TGCAGTGCTTTGCTGCGGAGTGGGGGCAGAACAGATACGCAGTATTTT
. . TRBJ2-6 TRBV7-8 CASSLASTPSDVLTF TGTGCCAGCAGCTTAGCCAGTACACCAAGCGACGTCCTGACTTTC
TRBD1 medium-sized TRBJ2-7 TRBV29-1 CSVEGVGDSSYEQYF TGCAGCGTTGAAGGAGTAGGGGACAGCTCCTACGAGCAGTACTTC
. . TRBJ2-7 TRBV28 CASSLFLGTGTSEQYF TGTGCCAGCAGTTTATTTTTGGGGACAGGGACTAGCGAGCAGTACTTC
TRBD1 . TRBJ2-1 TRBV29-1 CSVDAGGDEQFF TGCAGCGTTGACGCAGGGGGCGACGAGCAGTTCTTC
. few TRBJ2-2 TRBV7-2 CASSPTEAGELFF TGTGCCAGCAGCCCGACAGAAGCCGGGGAGCTGTTTTTT
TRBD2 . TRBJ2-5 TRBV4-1 CASSTPPGLGPFKTQYF TGCGCCAGCAGCACACCCCCGGGACTAGGCCCTTTTAAGACCCAGTACTTC
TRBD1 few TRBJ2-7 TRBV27 CASSVYRGYEQYF TGTGCCAGCAGCGTCTACAGGGGTTACGAGCAGTACTTC
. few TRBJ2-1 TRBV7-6 CASRLDSSADNEQFF TGTGCCAGCAGATTAGATTCTAGCGCGGACAATGAGCAGTTCTTC
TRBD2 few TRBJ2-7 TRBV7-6 CASSQRLAGAYEQYF TGTGCCAGCAGCCAGAGGCTAGCGGGAGCCTACGAGCAGTACTTC
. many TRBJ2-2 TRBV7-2 CASSLVQGTGELFF TGTGCCAGCAGCTTAGTCCAGGGCACCGGGGAGCTGTTTTTT